The present entry profiles one T cell receptor (beta chain) with its context. Its antigen is not known. This CDR3 comprises 13 residues. The V gene's germline CDR1 is SGHRS and CDR2 YFSETQ. The V and J ends lost 2 bases and 3 bases respectively, with 8 bases between them. This record comes from a study of T cells in localized non-small cell lung cancer. Using immunoSEQ multiplex PCR, the repertoire was profiled, and TCRdb retains in-frame clones only, with some absent. Here the sample spans about 83,000 clones, 65% to 85% being singletons. Study findings and constraints: Without multi-region sequencing, intratumor heterogeneity could not be excluded. Uninvolved nearby lung showed the greatest T cell clonality, exceeding that found in tumor.

The chain has TRBV5-1 and TRBJ2-5, with D maybe TRBD1 (6 bases). This clonotype originated in a female donor older than 55 with stage I lung adenocarcinoma. The sequencing here drew on peripheral blood, taken before any cancer treatment. CDR3 loop: CASSFRDKETQYF. CDR3 coding DNA: TGCGCCAGCAGCTTCCGGGACAAAGAGACCCAGTACTTC.